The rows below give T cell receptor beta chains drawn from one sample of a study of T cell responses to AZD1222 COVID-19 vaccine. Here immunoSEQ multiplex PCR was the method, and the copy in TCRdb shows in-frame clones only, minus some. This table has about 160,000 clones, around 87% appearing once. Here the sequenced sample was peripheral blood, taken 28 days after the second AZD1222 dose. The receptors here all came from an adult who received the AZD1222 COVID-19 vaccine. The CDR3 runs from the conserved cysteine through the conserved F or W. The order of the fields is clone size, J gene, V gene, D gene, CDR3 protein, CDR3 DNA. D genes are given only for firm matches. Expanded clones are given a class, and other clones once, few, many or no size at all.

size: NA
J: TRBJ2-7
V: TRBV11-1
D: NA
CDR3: CASSPSRATEQYF
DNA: TGTGCCAGCAGCCCAAGCCGGGCGACCGAGCAGTACTTC

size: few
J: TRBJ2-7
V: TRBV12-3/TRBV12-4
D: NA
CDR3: CASSRRGLYEQYF
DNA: TGTGCCAGCAGCCGCCGGGGGCTGTACGAGCAGTACTTC

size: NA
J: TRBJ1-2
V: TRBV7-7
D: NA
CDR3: CASSLAAGRDDGYTF
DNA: TGTGCTAGCAGCTTGGCGGCGGGCAGGGACGATGGCTACACCTTC

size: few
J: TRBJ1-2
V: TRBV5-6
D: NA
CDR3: CASSPDGVGGYTF
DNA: TGTGCCAGCAGCCCGGATGGGGTGGGGGGCTACACCTTC

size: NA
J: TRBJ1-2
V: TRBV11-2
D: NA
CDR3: CASSSDAGASSYTF
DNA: TGTGCCAGCAGCTCCGATGCAGGGGCCAGCAGCTACACCTTC

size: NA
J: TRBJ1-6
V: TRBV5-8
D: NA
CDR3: CASSPPDGPSPLHF
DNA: TGTGCCAGCTCCCCGCCAGACGGACCTTCACCCCTCCACTTT

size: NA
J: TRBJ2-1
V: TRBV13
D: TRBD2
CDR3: CASSFNLAGGFEQFF
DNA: TGTGCCAGCAGCTTCAATCTAGCGGGGGGTTTCGAGCAGTTCTTC

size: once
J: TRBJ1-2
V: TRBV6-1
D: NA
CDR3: CASSEQQVGYGYTF
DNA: TGTGCCAGCAGTGAACAACAGGTTGGGTATGGCTACACCTTC

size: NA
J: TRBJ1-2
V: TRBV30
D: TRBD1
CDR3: CAWSEGTVGGYTF
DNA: TGTGCCTGGAGTGAGGGGACAGTCGGAGGCTACACCTTC

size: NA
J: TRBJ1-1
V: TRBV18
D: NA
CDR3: CASSLGRNTEAFF
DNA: TGTGCCAGCTCTTTGGGCAGGAACACTGAAGCTTTCTTT

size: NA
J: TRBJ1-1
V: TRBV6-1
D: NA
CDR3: CASSEWLNTEAFF
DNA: TGTGCCAGCAGTGAATGGTTAAACACTGAAGCTTTCTTT

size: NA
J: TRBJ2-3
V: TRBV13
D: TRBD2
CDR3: CASSLGGSGVTQYF
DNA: TGTGCCAGCAGCTTAGGAGGTAGCGGGGTTACGCAGTATTTT

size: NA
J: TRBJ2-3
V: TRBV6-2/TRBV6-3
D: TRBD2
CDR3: CASSQAGGAGPDTQYF
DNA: TGTGCCAGCAGCCAAGCCGGGGGGGCGGGCCCAGATACGCAGTATTTT

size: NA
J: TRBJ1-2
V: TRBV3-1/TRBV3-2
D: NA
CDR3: CASSQDFLPGASHGYTF
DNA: TGTGCCAGCAGCCAAGATTTCTTGCCCGGGGCATCTCATGGCTACACCTTC

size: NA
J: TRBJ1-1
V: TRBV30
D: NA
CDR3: CAWSPGASAAFF
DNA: TGTGCCTGGAGCCCCGGGGCTTCAGCGGCTTTCTTT

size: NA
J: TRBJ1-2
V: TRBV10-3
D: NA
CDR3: CAISEVRVDYGYTF
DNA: TGTGCCATCAGTGAGGTCAGGGTCGACTATGGCTACACCTTC

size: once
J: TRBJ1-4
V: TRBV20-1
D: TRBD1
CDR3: CSASPAGGNEKLFF
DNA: TGCAGTGCTAGTCCGGCAGGGGGAAATGAAAAACTGTTTTTT

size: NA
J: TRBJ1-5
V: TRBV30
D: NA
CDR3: CAWSVNQGSGNQPQHF
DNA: TGTGCCTGGAGTGTAAATCAGGGTTCAGGCAATCAGCCCCAGCATTTT

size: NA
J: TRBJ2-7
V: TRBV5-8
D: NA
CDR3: CASSLGRGSYEQYF
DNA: TGTGCCAGCAGCTTGGGTCGAGGATCCTACGAGCAGTACTTC

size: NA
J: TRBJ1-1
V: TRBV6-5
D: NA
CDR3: CASSYSMGTEAFF
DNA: TGTGCCAGCAGTTACTCGATGGGGACTGAAGCTTTCTTT

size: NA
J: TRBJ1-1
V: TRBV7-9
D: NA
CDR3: CASRTGGTEAFF
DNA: TGTGCCAGCAGAACGGGGGGCACTGAAGCTTTCTTT

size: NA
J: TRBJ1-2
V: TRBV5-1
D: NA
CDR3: CASSPSGADYGYTF
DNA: TGCGCCAGCAGCCCCTCGGGGGCTGACTATGGCTACACCTTC

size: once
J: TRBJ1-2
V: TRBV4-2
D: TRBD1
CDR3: CASSQDQGGSGYGYTF
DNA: TGTGCCAGCAGCCAAGATCAGGGGGGTTCGGGCTATGGCTACACCTTC

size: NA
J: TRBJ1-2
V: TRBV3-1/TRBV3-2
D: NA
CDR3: CASSQALYGYTF
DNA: TGTGCCAGCAGCCAAGCCCTCTATGGCTACACCTTC

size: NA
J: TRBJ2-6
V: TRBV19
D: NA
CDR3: CACRGGASGANVLTF
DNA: TGTGCCTGCAGAGGGGGGGCCTCTGGGGCCAACGTCCTGACTTTC

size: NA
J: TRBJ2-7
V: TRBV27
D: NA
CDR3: CASSPQVSLVGSGYNEQYF
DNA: TGTGCCAGCAGTCCTCAGGTCTCCCTAGTAGGCTCGGGGTATAACGAGCAGTACTTC

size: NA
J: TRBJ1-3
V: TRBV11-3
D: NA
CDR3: CASSTGFGPGNTIYF
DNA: TGTGCCAGCAGCACAGGGTTCGGTCCTGGAAACACCATATATTTT

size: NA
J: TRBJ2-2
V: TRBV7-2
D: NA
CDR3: CAGHRGGTGELFF
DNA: TGTGCCGGGCACAGGGGAGGGACCGGGGAGCTGTTTTTT

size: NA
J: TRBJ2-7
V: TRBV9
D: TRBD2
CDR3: CASSVGLAGGAYEQYF
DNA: TGTGCCAGCAGCGTAGGACTAGCGGGGGGAGCCTACGAGCAGTACTTC

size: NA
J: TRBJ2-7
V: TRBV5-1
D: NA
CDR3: CASSLVTAAYEQYF
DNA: TGCGCCAGCAGCTTGGTGACGGCCGCCTACGAGCAGTACTTC

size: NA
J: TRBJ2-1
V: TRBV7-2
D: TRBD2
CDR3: CASRPGGTALNEQFF
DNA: TGTGCCAGCAGGCCGGGGGGGACGGCTTTGAATGAGCAGTTCTTC

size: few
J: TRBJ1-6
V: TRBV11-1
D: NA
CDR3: CASSLRTISNSPLHF
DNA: TGTGCCAGCAGCTTAAGGACTATTTCTAATTCACCCCTCCACTTT

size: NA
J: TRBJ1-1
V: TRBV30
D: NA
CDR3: CAWSPRGRGEAFF
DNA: TGTGCCTGGAGTCCTAGGGGGAGAGGGGAAGCTTTCTTT

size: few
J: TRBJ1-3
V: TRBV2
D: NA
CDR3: CASSSRGYPGNTIYF
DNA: TGTGCCAGCAGCTCCCGGGGGTACCCTGGAAACACCATATATTTT

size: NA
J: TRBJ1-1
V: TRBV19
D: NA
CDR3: CASSIGGGVAEAFF
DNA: TGTGCCAGTAGTATAGGGGGGGGAGTAGCTGAAGCTTTCTTT

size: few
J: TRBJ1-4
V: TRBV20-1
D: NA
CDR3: CSASPPQGTNEKLFF
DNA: TGCAGTGCTAGTCCCCCTCAGGGGACTAATGAAAAACTGTTTTTT

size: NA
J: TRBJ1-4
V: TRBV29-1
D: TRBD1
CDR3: CSVRDSYEKLFF
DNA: TGCAGCGTCCGGGACAGCTACGAAAAACTGTTTTTT

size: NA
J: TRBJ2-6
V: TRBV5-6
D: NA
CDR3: CASSLTGKDGANVLTF
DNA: TGTGCCAGCAGCTTGACAGGGAAAGACGGGGCCAACGTCCTGACTTTC

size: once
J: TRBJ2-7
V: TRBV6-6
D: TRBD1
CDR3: CASRPGQGIYEQYF
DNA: TGTGCCAGCAGGCCGGGACAGGGGATTTACGAGCAGTACTTC

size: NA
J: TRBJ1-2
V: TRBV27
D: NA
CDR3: CASSYGGGYGYTF
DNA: TGTGCCAGCAGTTACGGGGGTGGCTATGGCTACACCTTC

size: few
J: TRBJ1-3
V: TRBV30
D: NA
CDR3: CAWSVNGRNTIYF
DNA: TGTGCCTGGAGTGTAAACGGCCGGAACACCATATATTTT

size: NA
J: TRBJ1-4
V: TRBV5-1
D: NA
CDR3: CASSLGTFYNEKLFF
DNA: TGCGCCAGCAGCTTGGGGACGTTCTATAATGAAAAACTGTTTTTT

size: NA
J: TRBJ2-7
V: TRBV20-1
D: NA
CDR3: CSARMRVEQYF
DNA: TGCAGTGCTAGAATGCGGGTGGAGCAGTACTTC

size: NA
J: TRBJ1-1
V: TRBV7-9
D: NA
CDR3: CASSLGSRTEAFF
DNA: TGTGCCAGCAGCTTAGGGTCCAGGACTGAAGCTTTCTTT

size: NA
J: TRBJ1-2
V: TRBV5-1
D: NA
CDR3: CASSEAGTRSNGYTF
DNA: TGCGCCAGCAGCGAAGCCGGAACACGATCCAATGGCTACACCTTC

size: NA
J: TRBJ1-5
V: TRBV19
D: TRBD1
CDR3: CASSIVEDRFNQPQHF
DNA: TGTGCCAGTAGTATAGTAGAGGACAGGTTCAATCAGCCCCAGCATTTT

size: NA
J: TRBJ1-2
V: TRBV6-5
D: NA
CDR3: CASRLTYSYGYTF
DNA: TGTGCCAGCAGGTTGACATATAGCTATGGCTACACCTTC

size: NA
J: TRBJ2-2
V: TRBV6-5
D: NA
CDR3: CASSLGGPGSGELFF
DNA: TGTGCCAGCAGTTTGGGGGGCCCCGGATCGGGGGAGCTGTTTTTT

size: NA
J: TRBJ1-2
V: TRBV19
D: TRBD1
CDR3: CASKDPGEGGFVYTF
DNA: TGTGCCAGTAAGGACCCCGGCGAAGGGGGCTTCGTCTACACCTTC

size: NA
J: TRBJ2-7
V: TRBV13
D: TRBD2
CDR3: CASSFGGGRYEQYF
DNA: TGTGCCAGCAGCTTTGGCGGGGGGCGTTACGAGCAGTACTTC

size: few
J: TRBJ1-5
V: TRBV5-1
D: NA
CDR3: CASSLGGRSNQPQHF
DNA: TGCGCCAGCAGCTTGGGGGGGCGCAGCAATCAGCCCCAGCATTTT

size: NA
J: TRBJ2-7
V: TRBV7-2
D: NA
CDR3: CASSLLTGRGNEQYF
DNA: TGTGCCAGCAGCTTACTAACTGGCCGGGGGAACGAGCAGTACTTC

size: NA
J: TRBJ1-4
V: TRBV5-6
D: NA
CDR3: CASSFKGEKLFF
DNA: TGTGCCAGCAGCTTCAAGGGGGAAAAACTGTTTTTT

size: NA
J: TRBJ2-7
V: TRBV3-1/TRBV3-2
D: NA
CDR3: CASSQSRTRVEQYF
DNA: TGTGCCAGCAGCCAAAGTAGGACCAGGGTGGAGCAGTACTTC

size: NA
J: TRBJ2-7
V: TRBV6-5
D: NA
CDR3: CASSYWQGGEQYF
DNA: TGTGCCAGCAGTTATTGGCAGGGTGGCGAGCAGTACTTC

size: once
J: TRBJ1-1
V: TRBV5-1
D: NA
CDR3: CASSVSRISANTEAFF
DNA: TGCGCCAGCAGCGTATCGAGGATATCGGCGAACACTGAAGCTTTCTTT

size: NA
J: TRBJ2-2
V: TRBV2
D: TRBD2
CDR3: CASSGTSGWTGELFF
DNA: TGTGCCAGCAGTGGGACTAGCGGGTGGACCGGGGAGCTGTTTTTT

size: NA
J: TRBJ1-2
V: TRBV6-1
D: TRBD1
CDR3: CASSEAGTGDYGYTF
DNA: TGTGCCAGCAGTGAAGCGGGGACAGGGGATTATGGCTACACCTTC

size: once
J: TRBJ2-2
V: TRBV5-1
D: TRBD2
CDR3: CASSLLAGGNTGELFF
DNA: TGCGCCAGCAGCTTACTAGCGGGGGGGAACACCGGGGAGCTGTTTTTT